Below, one TCR beta chain is given with its context. The record originates from a study of blood T cell repertoires in COVID-19. Study in general: The origin of the acute and convalescent COVID-19 samples was the United States, Italy and Spain. From T cells, B-cell-depleted T cells, or PBMCs came the material, which was cDNA or gDNA.

The V gene lost 4 bases and the J gene lost 2 bases, with 10 bases spanning the gap. CDR1 is MGHDK, CDR2 SYGVNS, per germline. The CDR3 is 14 residues long. Authors' methods: Estimation of nucleated cell counts was performed using reference gene primer amplification. TCRdb's copy holds only in-frame clones and misses some; the assay was immunoSEQ multiplex PCR. That table furnishes V, J and clone size, whereas the DNA furnished D and trimming. The profile shows 180,000 or so clones, more than 85% of them singletons. The receptor's source is a young man with acute or convalescent COVID-19. The gene calls are TRBV25-1 and TRBJ2-3; D is perhaps TRBD2 (6 bases). Sequenced material: peripheral blood. This CDR3 reads CASSGSGDTDTQYF. CDR3 sequence (DNA): TGTGCCAGCAGTGGATCGGGGGACACAGATACGCAGTATTTT.